This TCR beta chain derives from a study of blood T cell repertoires in COVID-19. The wider study: The samples span acute and convalescent COVID-19 from the United States, Italy and Spain.

V gave up 5 bases and J gave up 6 bases, with 10 bases separating them. The CDR3 has 12 amino acids. Germline V gene lookup returns CDR1 SGHTA and CDR2 FQGNSA. Original data processing: Reference gene primers were amplified, and this amplification served to estimate nucleated cell counts. The assay was immunoSEQ multiplex PCR, and TCRdb's table has in-frame clones only and misses some. That table is the source of V, J and clone size, and D and trimming were worked out from the DNA. The sample contains 200,000 to 250,000 clones, more than 70% of which appear only once. Sequenced sample: peripheral blood. The J gene is TRBJ2-5, the V gene TRBV7-2; D is possibly TRBD1 (5 bases). The sequence was collected from a human donor in a cohort sampled during active COVID-19. The CDR3, as DNA: TGTGCCAGCAGCAGTGTGGGGCAGACCCAGTACTTC. Amino acids: CASSSVGQTQYF.